These 28 T cell receptor beta chains were sequenced from one sample in a study of cytomegalovirus exposure and HLA in healthy donors. PCR was performed using 60 Vbeta and 13 Jbeta primers. The repertoire was sequenced with immunoSEQ multiplex PCR; TCRdb's copy has only in-frame clones and lacks some. The sample holds about 140,000 clones, about 80% seen once. What was sequenced was PBMCs. All receptors derive from a middle-aged woman in good health and CMV-seropositive.

The chain couples TRBV28 to TRBJ2-4; D might be TRBD2 (7 bases). The CDR3 covers 15 residues. Germline lookup yields CDR1 MDHEN and CDR2 SYDVKM. Trimming stripped 2 bases from V and 3 bases from J, with 11 bases between. The CDR3 loop reads CASSLGRGGKNIQYF. Here the CDR3 DNA reads TGTGCCAGCAGTTTAGGTAGGGGGGGCAAAAACATTCAGTACTTC.

The chain has TRBV11-2 and TRBJ2-7; 8 nucleotides agree with TRBD1. The germline gives CDR1 SGHAT, CDR2 FQNNGV. Trimming took 1 base from V and 5 from J; bases not matched to a gene: 4. The CDR3 sequence is 14 residues long. Here the CDR3 reads CASSLVRGLNEQYF. The CDR3 region has the DNA TGTGCCAGCAGCTTAGTCAGGGGGCTCAACGAGCAGTACTTC. The full variable domain, completed using reference TRBV11-2 and TRBJ2-7, is EAGVAQSPRYKIIEKRQSVAFWCNPISGHATLYWYQQILGQGPKLLIQFQNNGVVDDSQLPKDRFSAERLKGVDSTLKIQPAKLEDSAVYLCASSLVRGLNEQYFGPGTRLTVT.

The V and J genes are TRBV5-4 and TRBJ1-3; no reliable D call. The CDR3 runs to 12 residues. Germline CDR1 SGHNT, CDR2 YYREEE (reference sequence). Trimming took 2 bases from V and 4 from J, leaving 4 bases between them. CDR3: CASSFQGNTIYF. For the CDR3, the DNA is TGTGCCAGCAGCTTTCAGGGAAACACCATATATTTT.

The chain uses TRBV18 and TRBJ2-1, with D possibly being TRBD2 (6 bases). Germline V gene sequence: CDR1 KGHSH, CDR2 LQKENI. The CDR3 length is 17 residues. V shed 3 bases and J shed 6 bases, with 21 bases lying between them. The DNA of the CDR3 is TGTGCCAGCTCACCTCTGTTGGGGGGAAATGTATTCAATGAGCAGTTCTTC. Its protein is CASSPLLGGNVFNEQFF.

Here the CDR3 reads CASSPGTSGRHNEQFF. CDR3 coding DNA: TGTGCCAGCTCACCTGGGACTAGCGGGAGGCACAATGAGCAGTTCTTC. The chain has TRBV18 and TRBJ2-1; 15 bases are shared with TRBD2. Germline V lookup: CDR1 KGHSH, CDR2 LQKENI. CDR3 length: 16 residues. J gave up 5 bases and V 3 bases, and 2 bases lay outside the gene matches. Drawing the rest from reference TRBV18 and TRBJ2-1, the complete variable domain is NAGVMQNPRHLVRRRGQEARLRCSPMKGHSHVYWYRQLPEEGLKFMVYLQKENIIDESGMPKERFSAEFPKEGPSILRIQQVVRGDSAAYFCASSPGTSGRHNEQFFGPGTRLTVL.

This clone has only a few counts. The V and J genes are TRBV11-3 and TRBJ2-3; D remains unclear. There are 15 residues in the CDR3. V was shortened by 2 bases and J by 2 bases, with 11 bases between the two germline ends. Germline loops: CDR1 SGHNT, CDR2 YENEEA. In DNA, the CDR3 is TGTGCCAGCAGCTTAAGGCGGAGACTCACAGATACGCAGTATTTT. Protein product: CASSLRRRLTDTQYF.

The chain has TRBV6-1 and TRBJ2-7; 8 positions agree with TRBD1. Germline V gives CDR1 MNHNS, CDR2 SASEGT. V shed 6 bases and J 1 base; nucleotides not matched to a gene: 8. The CDR3 has 15 residues. The CDR3 DNA is TGTGCCAGCAGGCACCTCGGGACAGGATCCTACGAGCAGTACTTC. This codes for CASRHLGTGSYEQYF.

This chain links TRBV11-3 with TRBJ2-3; D not certain. With 1 base removed from V and 0 bases from J, the gap between germline ends came to 5 bases. CDR3 length: 14 amino acids. In germline, CDR1 is SGHNT, CDR2 YENEEA. CDR3 DNA sequence: TGTGCCAGCAGCTTAGGAGTTAGCACAGATACGCAGTATTTT. It is translated as CASSLGVSTDTQYF. Looking up the rest from reference TRBV11-3 and TRBJ2-3 gives the full variable domain: EAGVVQSPRYKIIEKKQPVAFWCNPISGHNTLYWYLQNLGQGPELLIRYENEEAVDDSQLPKDRFSAERLKGVDSTLKIQPAELGDSAVYLCASSLGVSTDTQYFGPGTRLTVL.

The chain carries TRBV28 and TRBJ2-7; 13 bases are a match to TRBD2. Germline CDR1 is MDHEN and CDR2 is SYDVKM. CDR3 length equals 15 residues. Trimming at V came to 6 bases and at J to 7 bases, leaving 9 bases not matched to a gene. The DNA of the CDR3 is TGTGCCAGCAGCCCTATGGGACTAGCGGGACGGGAGCAGTACTTC. This translates into CASSPMGLAGREQYF.

This chain joins TRBV6-1 and TRBJ1-1; 10 nucleotides match TRBD1. Germline CDR1 reads MNHNS; CDR2 reads SASEGT. V shed 3 bases, J shed 6 bases, and the junction held 13 bases outside the gene matches. The CDR3 has 17 amino acids. This CDR3 is CASSDGTGARFVAEAFF. The CDR3 region has the DNA TGTGCCAGCAGTGATGGGACAGGGGCCCGGTTTGTCGCTGAAGCTTTCTTT.

The V and J genes are TRBV6-1 and TRBJ1-2; 10 nucleotides agree with TRBD1. Germline lookup yields CDR1 MNHNS and CDR2 SASEGT. CDR3 size: 15 residues. V trimming: 0 bases; J trimming: 5 bases; junction bases outside the gene matches: 3. The DNA for the CDR3 is TGTGCCAGCAGTGAAGCGACAGGGGGCGCGTATGGCTACACCTTC. This encodes CASSEATGGAYGYTF.

This sequence joins TRBV5-1 and TRBJ1-2; 11 bases agree with TRBD1. Trimming removed 3 bases from V and 3 bases from J; junction bases left unmatched: 4. The CDR3 totals 15 residues. The V gene's germline CDR1 is SGHRS and CDR2 YFSETQ. CDR3 sequence (DNA): TGCGCCAGCAGCTCGGACAGGGGGCGTGACTATGGCTACACCTTC. This translates into CASSSDRGRDYGYTF.

The chain uses TRBV19 and TRBJ2-1; 8 bases line up with TRBD2. V lost 8 bases, J lost 3 bases, and 9 bases stayed unmatched. Germline CDR1 reads LNHDA; CDR2 reads SQIVND (reference sequence). The CDR3 runs 15 residues. CDR3 nucleotide sequence: TGTGCCAGTCGCAGCGGGAGACAATTCTACAATGAGCAGTTCTTC. It translates to CASRSGRQFYNEQFF.

The chain uses TRBV6-5 and TRBJ2-5, with TRBD1 as a possible D gene (6 bases). CDR1 MNHEY and CDR2 SVGAGI come from the germline V gene. The CDR3 length is 15 residues. V lost 7 bases to trimming and J lost 5 bases, with 20 bases between them. The CDR3 DNA follows: TGTGCCAGCATTCCGGGACACGACACACGGGAGACCCAGTACTTC. Translated: CASIPGHDTRETQYF.

The CDR3 region is CASSYPTGFRYEQYF. Written as DNA, the CDR3 is TGTGCCAGCAGCTACCCGACAGGGTTCCGGTACGAGCAGTACTTC. V gene TRBV5-8 combines with J gene TRBJ2-7; 7 nucleotides line up with TRBD1. CDR1 and CDR2 from the germline V gene are SGHTS and YDEGEE. V lost 3 bases to trimming and J lost 4 bases; unmatched junction nucleotides: 10. The length of the CDR3 is 15 residues. The full variable domain, completed using reference TRBV5-8 and TRBJ2-7, is EAGVTQSPTHLIKTRGQQATLRCSPISGHTSVYWYQQALGLGLQFLLWYDEGEERNRGNFPPRFSGRQFPNYSSELNVNALELEDSALYLCASSYPTGFRYEQYFGPGTRLTVT.

In its sample, this clone was seen a few times. This chain connects TRBV6-5 to TRBJ1-5, with no clear D. The V end was cut by 8 bases, the J end by 5 bases, with 13 bases between. CDR1 MNHEY and CDR2 SVGAGI come from the germline V gene. The CDR3 contains 13 residues. In DNA form, the CDR3 reads TGTGCCAGCGATCTTCTGGGAGATCAGCCCCAGCATTTT. Its translation is CASDLLGDQPQHF.

The chain carries TRBV5-6 and TRBJ1-2; perhaps TRBD1 as D (5 bases). The CDR3 runs 15 residues. V was pared by 2 bases and J by 6 bases, with 17 bases between. The germline gives CDR1 SGHDT, CDR2 YYEEEE. CDR3 sequence (DNA): TGTGCCAGCAGCTTCGGGGCCATCGCGGGGGATGGCTACACCTTC. Translated, it gives CASSFGAIAGDGYTF.

The chain recombines TRBV29-1 with TRBJ2-7; 7 bases map to TRBD1. With 7 bases clipped from V and 1 base from J, the junction kept 4 bases outside the gene matches. Germline V gene sequence: CDR1 SQVTM, CDR2 ANQGSEA. The CDR3 runs to 12 residues. CDR3 amino acids: CSAGTVSYEQYF. In DNA, the CDR3 is TGCAGCGCCGGGACAGTATCCTACGAGCAGTACTTC.

This clone has only a few counts. The chain links TRBV6-5 to TRBJ2-3; D not resolved. From germline, CDR1 is MNHEY and CDR2 SVGAGI. V was cut by 3 bases and J by 4 bases, with 14 bases left in between. The CDR3 runs to 15 residues. The CDR3 loop is CASSYTLGSADTQYF. The DNA for the CDR3 is TGTGCCAGCAGTTATACACTCGGGTCCGCAGATACGCAGTATTTT.

The table lists this clone with a few counts. The V call is TRBV6-6, the J call TRBJ1-1; 8 bases line up with TRBD1. This CDR3 is 14 amino acids long. The germline V gene has CDR1 MNHNY and CDR2 SVGAGI (reference sequence). The CDR3 is CAMARDRRNTEAFF. The CDR3 bases are TGTGCTATGGCCCGGGACAGGAGGAACACTGAAGCTTTCTTT.

The J gene is TRBJ1-6, the V gene TRBV28; D call uncertain. V gave up 3 bases and J gave up 15 bases, with 27 bases separating them. Germline loops: CDR1 MDHEN, CDR2 SYDVKM. The CDR3 sequence is 17 residues long. CDR3 nucleotide sequence: TGTGCCAGCAGTTTGTCGGGATTCGCCCCGAGCTCCTACCACCTCCACTTT. It encodes CASSLSGFAPSSYHLHF.

This chain joins TRBV7-2 and TRBJ2-2; 9 bases line up with TRBD2. CDR1 and CDR2 from the germline V gene are SGHTA and FQGNSA. This CDR3 contains 17 residues. V was pared by 6 bases and J by 4 bases, with 12 bases of the junction left unmatched. The CDR3 here is CASSVAGTSTFTGELFF. Here the CDR3 DNA reads TGTGCCAGCAGTGTAGCCGGGACTAGCACGTTCACCGGGGAGCTGTTTTTT.

The chain employs TRBV10-3 and TRBJ2-2; D may be TRBD2 (6 bases). Germline loops: CDR1 ENHRY, CDR2 SYGVKD. V was trimmed by 10 bases and J by 5 bases, leaving 17 bases between them. The CDR3 totals 14 residues. The CDR3 sequence is CATFGTPGTGELFF. As DNA, the CDR3 is TGTGCCACTTTCGGGACTCCAGGTACCGGGGAGCTGTTTTTT.

This clone has only a few counts. The chain recombines TRBV2 with TRBJ1-1; D is uncertain. V shed 7 bases and J shed 1 base, with 4 bases lying between them. The CDR3 covers 11 residues. CDR1 is SNHLY and CDR2 is FYNNEI in the germline V gene. The CDR3 coding sequence is TGTGCCAGCATTAGGAACACTGAAGCTTTCTTT. Translated, it gives CASIRNTEAFF.

The chain carries TRBV6-5 and TRBJ2-5; perhaps TRBD2 as D (6 bases). Trimming left V 7 bases short and J 5 bases short, with 14 bases between. This CDR3 has 13 amino acids. Germline V gene sequence: CDR1 MNHEY, CDR2 SVGAGI. CDR3 nucleotides: TGTGCCAGCACCCCTCCGGGAGAGGAGACCCAGTACTTC. It yields the protein CASTPPGEETQYF.

The chain carries TRBV27 and TRBJ2-2, with D perhaps matching TRBD2 (5 bases). This CDR3 contains 13 residues. Germline CDR1 and CDR2: MNHEY and SMNVEV (reference sequence). Trimming pared 6 bases from V and 7 bases from J, leaving 12 bases between. The CDR3 nucleotides read TGTGCCAGCAGCCCACCAGGAGGCGGGGAGCTGTTTTTT. Translation: CASSPPGGGELFF.

This sequence joins TRBV7-2 and TRBJ2-5, with 10 bases matching TRBD2. The CDR3 is 16 amino acids. Germline V gene lookup returns CDR1 SGHTA and CDR2 FQGNSA. The V and J ends lost 1 base and 0 bases, in that order; junction bases with no gene match: 2. DNA for the CDR3: TGTGCCAGCAGCTTAGGGGGACTAGCGTACCAAGAGACCCAGTACTTC. Its translation is CASSLGGLAYQETQYF.

The rearrangement joins TRBV2 to TRBJ2-3; TRBD1 matches at 8 bases. With V trimmed by 5 bases and J by 6 bases, 10 bases remained unmatched. CDR3 length: 15 amino acids. Germline CDR1 and CDR2: SNHLY and FYNNEI. CDR3 in amino acids: CASSLARGRLDTQYF. Here the CDR3 DNA reads TGTGCCAGCAGTCTCGCCAGGGGGCGGTTGGATACGCAGTATTTT. Using reference TRBV2 and TRBJ2-3 for the parts outside the CDR3, the full variable domain is EPEVTQTPSHQVTQMGQEVILRCVPISNHLYFYWYRQILGQKVEFLVSFYNNEISEKSEIFDDQFSVERPDGSNFTLKIRSTKLEDSAMYFCASSLARGRLDTQYFGPGTRLTVL.